A selection of T cell receptor beta chains follows, all from one sample in a study of T-cell memory formation after mild COVID-19. TCRdb passed the 5' RACE reads through MiXCR, listing each CDR3 protein once. The sample consists of roughly 100,000 distinct CDR3 sequences, 15% to 20% of them appearing once. The sequencing input was PBMCs or a T cell subset sorted from them (not recorded which). The receptors come from an adult woman who had mild COVID-19 (a few samples of this study predate the infection). Cell type and time point are not known. Both conserved end residues are part of each CDR3. D genes are given only for firm matches. The listing skips clone size in some rows; elsewhere it reads once, few, many or a size class.

d_gene: -; j_gene: TRBJ2-3; v_gene: TRBV4-1; abundance: -; CDR3aa: CASSQRDFRDTQYF; CDR3nt: TGCGCCAGCAGCCAACGGGACTTCCGAGATACGCAGTATTTT
d_gene: TRBD1; j_gene: TRBJ2-7; v_gene: TRBV11-2; abundance: -; CDR3aa: CASSLDFAGQGAFYEQYF; CDR3nt: TGTGCCAGCAGCTTAGACTTCGCGGGGCAGGGGGCTTTCTACGAGCAGTACTTC
d_gene: -; j_gene: TRBJ2-1; v_gene: TRBV4-2; abundance: -; CDR3aa: CASSQGTYNEQFF; CDR3nt: TGTGCCAGCAGCCAAGGGACTTACAATGAGCAGTTCTTC
d_gene: TRBD2; j_gene: TRBJ2-7; v_gene: TRBV13; abundance: -; CDR3aa: CASSLGLGSGRENEQYF; CDR3nt: TGTGCCAGCAGCTTAGGCCTAGGGAGCGGGAGAGAGAACGAGCAGTACTTC
d_gene: TRBD1; j_gene: TRBJ1-1; v_gene: TRBV19; abundance: -; CDR3aa: CASSTVTGGNTEAFF; CDR3nt: TGTGCCAGTAGTACTGTGACAGGGGGGAACACTGAAGCTTTCTTT
d_gene: -; j_gene: TRBJ2-1; v_gene: TRBV5-8; abundance: -; CDR3aa: CASSSRGDEQFF; CDR3nt: TGTGCCAGCAGCTCCAGGGGGGATGAGCAGTTCTTC
d_gene: TRBD1; j_gene: TRBJ2-7; v_gene: TRBV5-1; abundance: few; CDR3aa: CASSFGTDYAREQYF; CDR3nt: TGCGCCAGCAGCTTCGGGACAGATTACGCGAGGGAGCAGTACTTC
d_gene: -; j_gene: TRBJ2-7; v_gene: TRBV20-1; abundance: -; CDR3aa: CSASPRTSSYEQYF; CDR3nt: TGCAGTGCTAGCCCCAGAACTAGTTCCTACGAGCAGTACTTC
d_gene: -; j_gene: TRBJ2-7; v_gene: TRBV7-8; abundance: few; CDR3aa: CASTALDLGLSSYEQYF; CDR3nt: TGTGCCAGCACCGCTTTAGACCTCGGCTTATCCTCCTACGAGCAGTACTTC
d_gene: -; j_gene: TRBJ1-1; v_gene: TRBV12-3/TRBV12-4; abundance: few; CDR3aa: CASSLYSLNTEAFF; CDR3nt: TGTGCCAGCAGTTTATACAGCCTGAACACTGAAGCTTTCTTT
d_gene: -; j_gene: TRBJ2-1; v_gene: TRBV9; abundance: -; CDR3aa: CASSVESGASSYNEQFF; CDR3nt: TGTGCCAGCAGCGTAGAGTCAGGGGCCAGCTCCTACAATGAGCAGTTCTTC
d_gene: TRBD2; j_gene: TRBJ2-7; v_gene: TRBV20-1; abundance: -; CDR3aa: CSAEGLETYEQYF; CDR3nt: TGCAGTGCAGAGGGACTAGAAACCTACGAGCAGTACTTC
d_gene: TRBD2; j_gene: TRBJ2-2; v_gene: TRBV15; abundance: few; CDR3aa: CAIPTSGGTGELFF; CDR3nt: TGTGCCATCCCGACTAGCGGGGGCACCGGGGAGCTGTTTTTT
d_gene: TRBD1; j_gene: TRBJ2-1; v_gene: TRBV7-9; abundance: -; CDR3aa: CASSLTGGELYNEQFF; CDR3nt: TGTGCCAGCAGCTTGACAGGGGGCGAATTATACAATGAGCAGTTCTTC
d_gene: -; j_gene: TRBJ2-7; v_gene: TRBV4-1; abundance: -; CDR3aa: CASSYTLGIYEQYF; CDR3nt: TGCGCCAGCAGTTATACTCTAGGGATCTACGAGCAGTACTTC
d_gene: -; j_gene: TRBJ2-7; v_gene: TRBV7-9; abundance: -; CDR3aa: CASSLGGRHEQYF; CDR3nt: TGTGCCAGCAGCTTAGGAGGGCGACACGAGCAGTACTTC
d_gene: TRBD2; j_gene: TRBJ2-1; v_gene: TRBV7-2; abundance: many; CDR3aa: CASSFFLAGTDEQFF; CDR3nt: TGTGCCAGCAGCTTTTTCCTAGCGGGAACCGATGAGCAGTTCTTC
d_gene: -; j_gene: TRBJ2-5; v_gene: TRBV29-1; abundance: few; CDR3aa: CSVHTGTKETQYF; CDR3nt: TGCAGCGTGCACACAGGGACTAAAGAGACCCAGTACTTC
d_gene: TRBD2; j_gene: TRBJ2-7; v_gene: TRBV30; abundance: few; CDR3aa: CAWSDSGLAGGLYEQYF; CDR3nt: TGTGCCTGGAGCGACTCGGGACTAGCGGGGGGGCTATACGAGCAGTACTTC
d_gene: -; j_gene: TRBJ2-6; v_gene: TRBV5-1; abundance: -; CDR3aa: CASSDGTAGIGSGANVLTF; CDR3nt: TGCGCCAGCAGCGACGGGACAGCGGGTATTGGCTCTGGGGCCAACGTCCTGACTTTC
d_gene: -; j_gene: TRBJ1-1; v_gene: TRBV5-1; abundance: -; CDR3aa: CASSLVGPTEAFF; CDR3nt: TGCGCCAGCAGCTTGGTTGGACCAACTGAAGCTTTCTTT
d_gene: -; j_gene: TRBJ2-4; v_gene: TRBV2; abundance: many; CDR3aa: CASSEALGVGENIQYF; CDR3nt: TGTGCCAGCAGTGAAGCCCTAGGGGTGGGGGAAAACATTCAGTACTTC
d_gene: TRBD1; j_gene: TRBJ1-4; v_gene: TRBV11-2; abundance: few; CDR3aa: CASSLDGTGGPTTNEKLFF; CDR3nt: TGTGCCAGCAGCTTAGATGGAACAGGGGGCCCCACAACTAATGAAAAACTGTTTTTT
d_gene: -; j_gene: TRBJ1-3; v_gene: TRBV9; abundance: -; CDR3aa: CASSPGGTPGNTIYF; CDR3nt: TGTGCCAGCAGCCCGGGGGGAACCCCTGGAAACACCATATATTTT
d_gene: -; j_gene: TRBJ1-5; v_gene: TRBV6-2/TRBV6-3; abundance: -; CDR3aa: CASSYQGHSNQPQHF; CDR3nt: TGTGCCAGCAGTTACCAGGGGCATAGCAATCAGCCCCAGCATTTT
d_gene: -; j_gene: TRBJ1-2; v_gene: TRBV7-2; abundance: -; CDR3aa: CASSLYQGANYGYTF; CDR3nt: TGTGCCAGCAGCTTATACCAGGGCGCCAACTATGGCTACACCTTC
d_gene: -; j_gene: TRBJ1-2; v_gene: TRBV29-1; abundance: -; CDR3aa: CSVEGPESYGYTF; CDR3nt: TGCAGCGTTGAAGGTCCGGAGAGCTATGGCTACACCTTC
d_gene: TRBD2; j_gene: TRBJ2-3; v_gene: TRBV5-1; abundance: -; CDR3aa: CASTESSGGPTDTQYF; CDR3nt: TGCGCCAGCACGGAAAGTAGCGGGGGCCCCACAGATACGCAGTATTTT
d_gene: TRBD2; j_gene: TRBJ2-1; v_gene: TRBV7-9; abundance: few; CDR3aa: CASSPLAGNSYNEQFF; CDR3nt: TGTGCCAGCAGCCCCTTAGCGGGAAACTCCTACAATGAGCAGTTCTTC
d_gene: TRBD1; j_gene: TRBJ2-7; v_gene: TRBV5-4; abundance: -; CDR3aa: CASSSGQGGFNEQYF; CDR3nt: TGTGCCAGCAGCTCGGGACAGGGGGGTTTCAACGAGCAGTACTTC
d_gene: -; j_gene: TRBJ2-3; v_gene: TRBV29-1; abundance: -; CDR3aa: CSVEAGDASTDTQYF; CDR3nt: TGCAGCGTTGAAGCGGGCGACGCTAGCACAGATACGCAGTATTTT
d_gene: TRBD2; j_gene: TRBJ2-1; v_gene: TRBV4-1; abundance: few; CDR3aa: CASSQTPTSADEQFF; CDR3nt: TGCGCCAGCAGCCAGACACCGACTAGCGCAGATGAGCAGTTCTTC
d_gene: -; j_gene: TRBJ2-5; v_gene: TRBV12-3/TRBV12-4; abundance: -; CDR3aa: CASSAGAQETQYF; CDR3nt: TGTGCCAGCAGTGCGGGGGCCCAAGAGACCCAGTACTTC
d_gene: TRBD1; j_gene: TRBJ1-6; v_gene: TRBV6-6; abundance: -; CDR3aa: CASSYETGPMDNSPLHF; CDR3nt: TGTGCCAGCAGTTACGAGACAGGGCCCATGGATAATTCACCCCTCCACTTT
d_gene: -; j_gene: TRBJ2-7; v_gene: TRBV5-1; abundance: many; CDR3aa: CASSFWTTYEQYF; CDR3nt: TGCGCCAGCAGCTTCTGGACAACCTACGAGCAGTACTTC
d_gene: TRBD1; j_gene: TRBJ2-5; v_gene: TRBV9; abundance: few; CDR3aa: CASSPGTGWGSQYF; CDR3nt: TGTGCCAGCAGCCCTGGGACAGGATGGGGGTCCCAGTACTTC
d_gene: -; j_gene: TRBJ1-5; v_gene: TRBV4-2; abundance: few; CDR3aa: CASSKDRSNQPQHF; CDR3nt: TGTGCCAGCAGTAAAGACAGGAGCAATCAGCCCCAGCATTTT
d_gene: TRBD1; j_gene: TRBJ2-1; v_gene: TRBV4-2; abundance: many; CDR3aa: CASSHLKHLPGGAYNEQFF; CDR3nt: TGTGCCAGCAGCCATCTTAAGCATCTCCCAGGGGGCGCCTACAATGAGCAGTTCTTC
d_gene: -; j_gene: TRBJ2-3; v_gene: TRBV29-1; abundance: few; CDR3aa: CSLRDWEEATDTQYF; CDR3nt: TGCAGCCTCAGGGATTGGGAAGAGGCCACAGATACGCAGTATTTT
d_gene: TRBD2; j_gene: TRBJ2-1; v_gene: TRBV5-1; abundance: -; CDR3aa: CASSLASGGASISDEQFF; CDR3nt: TGCGCCAGCAGCCTCGCTAGCGGGGGGGCCTCGATTAGCGATGAGCAGTTCTTC
d_gene: -; j_gene: TRBJ2-5; v_gene: TRBV7-9; abundance: few; CDR3aa: CASSLGSQEETQYF; CDR3nt: TGTGCCAGCAGCTTAGGATCTCAAGAAGAGACCCAGTACTTC
d_gene: TRBD2; j_gene: TRBJ2-2; v_gene: TRBV4-2; abundance: -; CDR3aa: CASSQVEAGGGTGELFF; CDR3nt: TGTGCCAGCAGCCAAGTAGAAGCGGGGGGTGGCACCGGGGAGCTGTTTTTT
d_gene: -; j_gene: TRBJ2-5; v_gene: TRBV7-9; abundance: few; CDR3aa: CASTHSVQETQYF; CDR3nt: TGTGCCAGCACCCATAGCGTACAAGAGACCCAGTACTTC
d_gene: TRBD1; j_gene: TRBJ2-7; v_gene: TRBV12-3/TRBV12-4; abundance: few; CDR3aa: CASSETGYYEQYF; CDR3nt: TGTGCCAGCAGTGAGACAGGGTACTACGAGCAGTACTTC
d_gene: TRBD2; j_gene: TRBJ2-7; v_gene: TRBV4-2; abundance: -; CDR3aa: CASSQGGGRAYEQYF; CDR3nt: TGTGCCAGCAGCCAGGGGGGCGGGAGGGCCTACGAGCAGTACTTC
d_gene: -; j_gene: TRBJ2-7; v_gene: TRBV14; abundance: -; CDR3aa: CASSQVQGINYEQYF; CDR3nt: TGTGCCAGCAGCCAAGTTCAGGGTATAAACTACGAGCAGTACTTC
d_gene: TRBD2; j_gene: TRBJ2-7; v_gene: TRBV7-2; abundance: -; CDR3aa: CASSLIFGWPPSGNSYEQYF; CDR3nt: TGTGCCAGCAGCTTAATTTTCGGGTGGCCCCCTAGCGGGAACTCCTACGAGCAGTACTTC
d_gene: -; j_gene: TRBJ2-3; v_gene: TRBV24-1; abundance: -; CDR3aa: CATGYTDTQYF; CDR3nt: TGTGCCACCGGATACACAGATACGCAGTATTTT
d_gene: TRBD1; j_gene: TRBJ1-1; v_gene: TRBV7-9; abundance: -; CDR3aa: CASSPKTGGAVNTEAFF; CDR3nt: TGTGCCAGCAGCCCTAAGACAGGGGGCGCGGTGAACACTGAAGCTTTCTTT
d_gene: TRBD2; j_gene: TRBJ2-5; v_gene: TRBV4-1; abundance: few; CDR3aa: CASSPSGQETQYF; CDR3nt: TGCGCCAGCTCGCCTAGCGGCCAAGAGACCCAGTACTTC
d_gene: -; j_gene: TRBJ2-7; v_gene: TRBV29-1; abundance: few; CDR3aa: CSVGSGYEQYF; CDR3nt: TGCAGCGTTGGTAGTGGCTACGAGCAGTACTTC
d_gene: -; j_gene: TRBJ2-7; v_gene: TRBV27; abundance: -; CDR3aa: CASSANGVPYEQYF; CDR3nt: TGTGCCAGCAGTGCGAACGGAGTTCCCTACGAGCAGTACTTC
d_gene: TRBD1; j_gene: TRBJ1-1; v_gene: TRBV20-1; abundance: few; CDR3aa: CSARDRDRASTEAFF; CDR3nt: TGCAGTGCTAGAGATAGGGACAGGGCTAGCACTGAAGCTTTCTTT